Given below is one TCR beta chain in context. Its antigen target is currently unknown. No base quality values were provided; no much bigger clone lies one nucleotide off. The sample has other DNA sequences that encode this CDR3 too. Participants in the prospective study were enrolled through a virtual design, were aged roughly 18 to 90 years, and lived in approximately 25 United States geographic areas. In the prospective study, cohorts were assigned on the basis of participant-reported clinical history obtained from a screening survey and a study questionnaire. ImmuneRACE Cohort 3 recovered participants were defined by two consecutive negative NP/OP PCR tests, healthcare professional clearance, or symptom resolution. Each participant in the prospective study had whole blood, serum and a nasopharyngeal or oropharyngeal swab collected by mobile phlebotomists. Prospective study participants could optionally give additional blood draws and questionnaires over an approximately two-month period. Before DNA extraction, prospective study blood samples were shipped either frozen or at room temperature.

This record belongs to a study of blood T cell repertoires in COVID-19 (dated by TCRdb to about 2020). The study in broad terms: Samples from collaborators originated in the United States, Italy and Spain and spanned both the acute and convalescent phases of COVID-19. Subjects who had been exposed to COVID-19, were actively infected with it, or had recovered from it provided the deeply sampled blood TCRbeta repertoires that made up the dataset. The repertoires were released in a freely available public database meant as a resource for research on the immune response to SARS-CoV-2. Where available, HLA class I and class II types were obtained from metadata supplied by the sample provider rather than from assay-based typing. A de-identified subject ID, COVID-19 status, age in years and sex were almost always included in the sample metadata. The material from the prospective study consisted of cDNA or gDNA derived from T cells, B-cell-depleted T cells, or PBMCs. Samples were obtained from the ongoing ImmuneRACE study (first 160 participants) and from approximately 1,200 subjects provided by 6 global collaborators.

The CDR3 spans 13 residues, from the cysteine through the phenylalanine. Only CDR3 DNA is held: 39 bases, read in frame from base 1. Trimming removed 5 bases from V and 1 base from J, leaving 7 bases between the germline ends. Via the germline V gene, CDR1 is SGHAT and CDR2 FQNNGV. The immunoSEQ Assay, a bias-controlled multiplex PCR, was used to amplify TCRbeta CDR3 regions from genomic DNA. The paper's data handling went like this. Nucleated cell counts per sample were estimated from amplification of reference gene primers within the assay. To quantify the absolute abundance of each unique TCRbeta CDR3 rearrangement, sequence reads were collapsed and filtered. Productive Simpson clonality was computed per sample as the square root of Simpson's diversity index over productive rearrangements. The table was pulled from immuneACCESS by TCRdb, which kept in-frame rearrangements only. Such tables lose some clones; where checked, under half of the loss comes from unresolved V genes, and the rest has no known cause. V, J and clone size were drawn from that table, and D and trimming were deduced from the DNA. The sample includes roughly 200,000 clones, with 85% observed a single time. The top ten clonotypes cover approximately 19% of the sample.

The research as a whole found: The quantity of clinical and demographic metadata differed by source and by participant and was supplied without curation.

The chain is assembled from TRBV11-2 and TRBJ2-3; the D gene lacks a confident call. Sequenced sample: PBMCs or T cells enriched from blood (not recorded which). The sequence was collected from a man in his forties or fifties who had recovered from COVID-19. CDR3 loop: CASSHPGTDTQYF. DNA sequence: TGTGCCAGCAGCCACCCGGGCACAGATACGCAGTATTTT.